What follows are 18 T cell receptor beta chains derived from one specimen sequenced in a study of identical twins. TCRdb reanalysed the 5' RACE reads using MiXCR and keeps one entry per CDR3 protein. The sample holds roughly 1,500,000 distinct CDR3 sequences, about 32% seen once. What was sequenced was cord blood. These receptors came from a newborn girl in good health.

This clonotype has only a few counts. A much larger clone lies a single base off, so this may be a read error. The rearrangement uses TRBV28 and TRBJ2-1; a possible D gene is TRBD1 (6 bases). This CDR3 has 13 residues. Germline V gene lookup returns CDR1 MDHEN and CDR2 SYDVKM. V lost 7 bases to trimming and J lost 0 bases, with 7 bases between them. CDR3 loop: CASMDSSYNEQFF. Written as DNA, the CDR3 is TGTGCCAGCATGGACAGCTCCTACAATGAGCAGTTCTTC.

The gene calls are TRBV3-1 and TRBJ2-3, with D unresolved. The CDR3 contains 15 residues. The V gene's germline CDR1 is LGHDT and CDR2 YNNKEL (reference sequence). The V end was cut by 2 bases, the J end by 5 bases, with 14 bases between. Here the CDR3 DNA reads TGTGCCAGCAGCCAAAGTTTCCAGCCGGGAGATACGCAGTATTTT. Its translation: CASSQSFQPGDTQYF.

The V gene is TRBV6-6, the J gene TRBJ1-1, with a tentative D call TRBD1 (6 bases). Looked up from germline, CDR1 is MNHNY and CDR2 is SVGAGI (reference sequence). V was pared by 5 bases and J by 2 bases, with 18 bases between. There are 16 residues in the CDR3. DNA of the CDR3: TGTGCCAGCAGTGACTACTCGGGGGGCGTCAACACTGAAGCTTTCTTT. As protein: CASSDYSGGVNTEAFF.

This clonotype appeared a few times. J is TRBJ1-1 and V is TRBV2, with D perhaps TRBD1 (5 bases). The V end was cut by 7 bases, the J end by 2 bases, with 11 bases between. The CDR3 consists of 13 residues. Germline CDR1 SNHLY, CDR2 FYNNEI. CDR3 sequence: CASTDKPNTEAFF. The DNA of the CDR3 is TGTGCCAGCACGGACAAGCCTAACACTGAAGCTTTCTTT.

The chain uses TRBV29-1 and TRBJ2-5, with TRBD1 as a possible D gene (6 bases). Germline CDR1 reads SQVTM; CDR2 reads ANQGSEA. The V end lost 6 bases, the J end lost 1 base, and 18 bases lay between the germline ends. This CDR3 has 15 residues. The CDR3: CSVRRGILGQETQYF. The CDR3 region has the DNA TGCAGCGTCCGAAGGGGGATTCTTGGCCAAGAGACCCAGTACTTC.

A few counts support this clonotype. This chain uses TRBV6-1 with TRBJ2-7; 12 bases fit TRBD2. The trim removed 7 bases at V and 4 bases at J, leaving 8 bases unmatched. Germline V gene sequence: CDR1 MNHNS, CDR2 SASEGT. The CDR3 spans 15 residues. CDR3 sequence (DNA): TGTGCCAGCACCCGGACTAGCGGGACCCTTTACGAGCAGTACTTC. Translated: CASTRTSGTLYEQYF.

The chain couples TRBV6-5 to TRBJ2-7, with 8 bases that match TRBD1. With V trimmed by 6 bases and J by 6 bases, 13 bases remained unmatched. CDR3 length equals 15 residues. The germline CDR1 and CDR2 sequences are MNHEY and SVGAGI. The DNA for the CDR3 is TGTGCCAGCAGAAAGGGACAACCCGGACAGGGCGAGCAGTACTTC. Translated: CASRKGQPGQGEQYF.

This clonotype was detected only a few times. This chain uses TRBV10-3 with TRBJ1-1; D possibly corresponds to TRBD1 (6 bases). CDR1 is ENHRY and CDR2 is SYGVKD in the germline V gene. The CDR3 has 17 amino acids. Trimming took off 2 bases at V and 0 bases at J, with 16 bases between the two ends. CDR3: CAISEGPEGVMNTEAFF. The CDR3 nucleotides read TGTGCCATCAGTGAGGGGCCGGAGGGGGTCATGAACACTGAAGCTTTCTTT.

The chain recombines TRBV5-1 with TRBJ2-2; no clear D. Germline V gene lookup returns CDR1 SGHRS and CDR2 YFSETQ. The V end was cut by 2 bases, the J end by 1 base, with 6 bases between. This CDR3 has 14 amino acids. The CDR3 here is CASSFEGNTGELFF. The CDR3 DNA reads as TGCGCCAGCAGCTTCGAAGGGAACACCGGGGAGCTGTTTTTT.

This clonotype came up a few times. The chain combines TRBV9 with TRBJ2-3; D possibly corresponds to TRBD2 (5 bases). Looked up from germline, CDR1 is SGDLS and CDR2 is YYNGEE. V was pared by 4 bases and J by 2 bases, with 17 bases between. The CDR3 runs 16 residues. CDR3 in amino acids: CASSQLDSEPTDTQYF. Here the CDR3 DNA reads TGTGCCAGCAGCCAACTGGATAGCGAACCCACAGATACGCAGTATTTT.

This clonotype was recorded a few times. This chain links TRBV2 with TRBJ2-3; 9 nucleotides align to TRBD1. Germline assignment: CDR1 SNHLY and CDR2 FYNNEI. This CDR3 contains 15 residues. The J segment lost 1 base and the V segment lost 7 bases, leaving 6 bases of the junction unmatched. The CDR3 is CASKWGQGGTDTQYF. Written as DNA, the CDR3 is TGTGCCAGCAAATGGGGACAGGGAGGCACAGATACGCAGTATTTT.

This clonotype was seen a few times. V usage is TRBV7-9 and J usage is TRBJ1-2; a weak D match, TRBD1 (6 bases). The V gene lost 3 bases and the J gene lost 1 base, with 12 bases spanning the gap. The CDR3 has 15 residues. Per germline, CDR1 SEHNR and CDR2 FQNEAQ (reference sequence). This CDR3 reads CASSLTGDRNYGYTF. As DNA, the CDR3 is TGTGCCAGCAGCTTGACAGGTGACCGTAACTATGGCTACACCTTC.

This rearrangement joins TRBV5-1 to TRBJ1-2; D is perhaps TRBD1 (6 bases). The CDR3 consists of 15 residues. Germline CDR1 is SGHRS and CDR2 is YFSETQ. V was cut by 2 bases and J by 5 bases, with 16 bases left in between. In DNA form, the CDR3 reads TGCGCCAGCAGCTTTGGTGGTCGGCAGGGGTATGGCTACACCTTC. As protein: CASSFGGRQGYGYTF.

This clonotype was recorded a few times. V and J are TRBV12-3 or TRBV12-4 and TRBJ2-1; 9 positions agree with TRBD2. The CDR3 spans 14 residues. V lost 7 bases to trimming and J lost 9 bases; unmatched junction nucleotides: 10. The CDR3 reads CASNPASSGVEQFF. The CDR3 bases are TGTGCCAGCAATCCGGCCTCTAGCGGGGTTGAGCAGTTCTTC.

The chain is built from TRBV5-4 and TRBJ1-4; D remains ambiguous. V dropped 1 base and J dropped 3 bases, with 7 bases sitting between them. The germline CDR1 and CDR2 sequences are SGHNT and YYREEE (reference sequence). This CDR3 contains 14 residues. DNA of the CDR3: TGTGCCAGCAGCTTGTACAGCCCTAATGAAAAACTGTTTTTT. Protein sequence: CASSLYSPNEKLFF.

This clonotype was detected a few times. In DNA form, the CDR3 reads TGTGCCAGCAGCCGAGGGTCAATTGGGGGAAAGAACGAGCAGTACTTC. Protein product: CASSRGSIGGKNEQYF. V gene TRBV28 combines with J gene TRBJ2-7; D tentatively reads TRBD1 or TRBD2 (5 bases each). The V end was cut by 6 bases, the J end by 5 bases, with 23 bases between. The V gene's germline CDR1 is MDHEN and CDR2 SYDVKM. The CDR3 covers 16 residues.

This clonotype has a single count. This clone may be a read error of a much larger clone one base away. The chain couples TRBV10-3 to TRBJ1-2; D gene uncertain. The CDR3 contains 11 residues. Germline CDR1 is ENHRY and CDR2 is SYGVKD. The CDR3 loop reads CAISDGYGHTF. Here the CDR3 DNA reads TGTGCCATCAGTGATGGCTATGGCCACACCTTC.

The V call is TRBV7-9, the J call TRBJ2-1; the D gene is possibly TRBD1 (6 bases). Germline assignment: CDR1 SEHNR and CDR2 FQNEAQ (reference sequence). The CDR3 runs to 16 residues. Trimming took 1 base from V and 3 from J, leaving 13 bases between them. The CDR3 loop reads CASSLETGSRYNEQFF. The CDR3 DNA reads TGTGCCAGCAGCTTAGAAACAGGGAGCCGCTACAATGAGCAGTTCTTC.